Presented here are 10 T cell receptor beta chains from one specimen sequenced in a study of blood T cell repertoires in COVID-19. Some clones are missing from TCRdb's copy, which holds only in-frame ones; the method was immunoSEQ multiplex PCR. The sample holds roughly 140,000 clones, approximately 80% seen once. Sequencing was carried out using peripheral blood. Receptors originate from a woman older than 75 with acute or convalescent COVID-19.

The rearrangement links TRBV2 to TRBJ2-1, with D possibly being TRBD2 (6 bases). CDR1 is SNHLY, CDR2 FYNNEI, per germline. This CDR3 is built from 17 residues. V lost 0 bases and J lost 5, with 17 bases in between. The CDR3 here is CASSEAAGTGVNNEQFF. The CDR3 DNA reads as TGTGCCAGCAGTGAAGCTGCCGGGACTGGGGTAAACAATGAGCAGTTCTTC.

In its sample, this clone was seen once. The genes are TRBV6-1 and TRBJ2-7, with TRBD2 matching 11 bases. V gave up 7 bases and J gave up 6 bases; unmatched junction bases: 11. Per the germline V gene, CDR1 is MNHNS and CDR2 is SASEGT. The CDR3 spans 15 residues. In DNA form, the CDR3 reads TGTGCCAGCAACCAGCAACTAGCGGGAGTATCCGAGCAGTACTTC. Amino acids: CASNQQLAGVSEQYF.

The rearrangement links TRBV29-1 to TRBJ1-2; D unresolved. V lost 4 bases and J lost 2, with 8 bases in between. CDR3 length: 12 residues. Germline CDR1 and CDR2: SQVTM and ANQGSEA. The CDR3 nucleotides read TGCAGCGTTGGGGAGATCAACTATGGCTACACCTTC. It translates to CSVGEINYGYTF. The variable domain in full, with the rest retrieved from reference TRBV29-1 and TRBJ1-2, is SAVISQKPSRDICQRGTSLTIQCQVDSQVTMMFWYRQQPGQSLTLIATANQGSEATYESGFVIDKFPISRPNLTFSTLTVSNMSPEDSSIYLCSVGEINYGYTFGSGTRLTVV.

The V gene is TRBV2, the J gene TRBJ2-7, with TRBD1 identical over 11 bases. The CDR3 runs 16 residues. Germline trimming cut 3 bases from V and 4 bases from J; bases unmatched to any gene: 8. In germline, CDR1 is SNHLY, CDR2 FYNNEI. The DNA of the CDR3 is TGTGCCAGCAGTGATGAGGGGGACAGGGGGATTTACGAGCAGTACTTC. Residues: CASSDEGDRGIYEQYF. Variable domain in full (rest from reference TRBV2 and TRBJ2-7): EPEVTQTPSHQVTQMGQEVILRCVPISNHLYFYWYRQILGQKVEFLVSFYNNEISEKSEIFDDQFSVERPDGSNFTLKIRSTKLEDSAMYFCASSDEGDRGIYEQYFGPGTRLTVT.

The chain joins TRBV7-9 to TRBJ2-2; 10 bases line up with TRBD2. The V segment lost 5 bases and the J segment 1 base; nucleotides outside the gene matches: 4. Germline values: CDR1 SEHNR, CDR2 FQNEAQ (reference sequence). The CDR3 has 16 residues. The DNA for the CDR3 is TGTGCCAGCAGCCGAATAGCGGGGGGGAACACCGGGGAGCTGTTTTTT. It codes for CASSRIAGGNTGELFF.

V gene TRBV27 combines with J gene TRBJ2-3; the match to TRBD1 covers 10 bases. This CDR3 region has 16 residues. Germline CDR1 MNHEY, CDR2 SMNVEV (reference sequence). V dropped 5 bases and J dropped 2; count of bases not matched to a gene: 7. CDR3 bases: TGTGCCAGCAGTCCCCCCGGGACAGGGGACACAGATACGCAGTATTTT. This translates into CASSPPGTGDTDTQYF.

This clone was detected a few times. The chain couples TRBV9 to TRBJ2-2, with 11 bases aligning to TRBD2. Trimming took 7 bases from V and 1 from J; bases not matched to a gene: 18. This CDR3 region has 20 residues. In germline, CDR1 is SGDLS, CDR2 YYNGEE. The CDR3 region has the DNA TGTGCCAGCCGCGCCAGGGGGCGCGGGCTAGCGGGGGGGAACACCGGGGAGCTGTTTTTT. It yields the protein CASRARGRGLAGGNTGELFF.

This clone is a singleton in its sample. The chain links TRBV18 to TRBJ1-6, with D perhaps matching TRBD1 (6 bases). Germline V CDR1 and CDR2: KGHSH, LQKENI. CDR3 size: 15 residues. Trimming took off 6 bases at V and 8 bases at J, with 17 bases between the two ends. The CDR3 reads CASSTGQLVDSPLHF. In nucleotides, the CDR3 is TGTGCCAGCTCGACAGGACAATTAGTGGATTCACCCCTCCACTTT.

The count of this clone is one. As DNA, the CDR3 is TGTGCCAGCAGCGTAGCCGGGACAAGGGTCTGGGCTTTCTTT. Amino acid sequence: CASSVAGTRVWAFF. The genes are TRBV9 and TRBJ1-1, with D perhaps TRBD1 (6 bases). CDR1 is SGDLS and CDR2 is YYNGEE in the germline V gene. V was pared by 0 bases and J by 11 bases, with 17 bases between. The CDR3 loop spans 14 amino acids.

The chain recombines TRBV6-2 or TRBV6-3 with TRBJ2-7; D perhaps matches TRBD1 (5 bases). CDR1 and CDR2 from the germline V gene are MNHEY and SVGEGT. With 2 bases removed from V and 2 bases from J, the gap between germline ends came to 10 bases. This CDR3 has 14 residues. CDR3 amino acids: CASSYGAQAYEQYF. CDR3 sequence (DNA): TGTGCCAGCAGTTACGGGGCACAGGCCTACGAGCAGTACTTC.